These 6 T cell receptor beta chains originate from one sample sequenced in a study of CD8+CD57+ T cells in acquired aplastic anemia. Using genomic DNA as the template, TCR beta VDJ and CDR3 profiling was carried out. TCRdb itself ran the reads through MiXCR, one entry per CDR3 protein. This table has 150,000 to 200,000 distinct CDR3 sequences, less than 60% appearing once. Sequencing was done on patients that had shown CD8+CD57+ cell expansion by flow cytometry. The specimen sequenced was sorted CD4+, CD8+, or CD8+CD57+ T cells (not recorded which) from PBMCs. The receptor source for this set is a human donor with aplastic anemia.

The chain joins TRBV5-1 to TRBJ2-1; 8 bases fit TRBD1. In germline, CDR1 is SGHRS, CDR2 YFSETQ. The ends lost 5 bases at V and 0 bases at J; junction bases unmatched: 7. CDR3 size: 16 residues. CDR3 sequence reads: CASRPPGQDSYNEQFF. The CDR3 DNA reads as TGCGCCAGCAGGCCGCCGGGACAGGACTCCTACAATGAGCAGTTCTTC.

This clonotype was counted ten times or more. The rearrangement uses TRBV5-1 and TRBJ1-3, with 8 bases identical to TRBD1. V shed 4 bases and J 0 bases; nucleotides not matched to a gene: 12. CDR1 is SGHRS and CDR2 is YFSETQ in the germline V gene. CDR3 length: 18 amino acids. The CDR3 loop is CASSPGQGALLSGNTIYF. The CDR3, as DNA: TGCGCCAGCAGCCCTGGACAGGGCGCCTTACTCTCTGGAAACACCATATATTTT.

V and J are TRBV19 and TRBJ2-1; 7 bases line up with TRBD2. V was pared by 5 bases and J by 6 bases, with 7 bases of the junction left unmatched. The CDR3 runs to 14 residues. CDR1 LNHDA and CDR2 SQIVND come from the germline V gene (reference sequence). The CDR3 is CASSGERDSNEQFF. DNA of the CDR3: TGTGCCAGTAGTGGTGAGCGGGACTCCAATGAGCAGTTCTTC. The whole variable domain, remainder taken from reference TRBV19 and TRBJ2-1, is DGGITQSPKYLFRKEGQNVTLSCEQNLNHDAMYWYRQDPGQGLRLIYYSQIVNDFQKGDIAEGYSVSREKKESFPLTVTSAQKNPTAFYLCASSGERDSNEQFFGPGTRLTVL.

Note on this clonotype: Its ends do not fully match the called genes, so a read error is possible. This chain uses TRBV5-6 with TRBJ1-4; maybe TRBD1 (5 bases). This CDR3 is 15 amino acids long. Germline-derived CDR1 and CDR2 are SGHDT and YYEEEE. The CDR3 coding sequence is TGTGCCAGCAGGTCCGGCGGCGGGACTAATGAAAAACAGTTTTTT. It specifies CASRSGGGTNEKQFF. Full variable domain (rest looked up from reference TRBV5-6 and TRBJ1-4): DAGVTQSPTHLIKTRGQQVTLRCSPKSGHDTVSWYQQALGQGPQFIFQYYEEEERQRGNFPDRFSGHQFPNYSSELNVNALLLGDSALYLCASRSGGGTNEKQFFGSGTQLSVL.

This clonotype was counted ten times or more. One junction end disagrees with the germline gene, perhaps due to a read error. V usage is TRBV2 and J usage is TRBJ2-7, with TRBD1 identical over 10 bases. Germline V CDR1 and CDR2: SNHLY, FYNNEI. CDR3 length equals 11 residues. The CDR3 protein is CASSVNGDRGF. For the CDR3, the DNA is TGTGCCAGCAGTGTTAATGGGGACAGGGGCTTC.

The chain links TRBV7-2 to TRBJ1-1; D ambiguous. Germline-derived CDR1 and CDR2 are SGHTA and FQGNSA. This CDR3 comprises 14 residues. Trimming removed 1 base from V and 1 base from J, with 7 bases in between. The CDR3 DNA sequence: TGTGCCAGCAGCTTAGATCGGCGGAACACTGAAGCTTTCTTT. Protein sequence: CASSLDRRNTEAFF.